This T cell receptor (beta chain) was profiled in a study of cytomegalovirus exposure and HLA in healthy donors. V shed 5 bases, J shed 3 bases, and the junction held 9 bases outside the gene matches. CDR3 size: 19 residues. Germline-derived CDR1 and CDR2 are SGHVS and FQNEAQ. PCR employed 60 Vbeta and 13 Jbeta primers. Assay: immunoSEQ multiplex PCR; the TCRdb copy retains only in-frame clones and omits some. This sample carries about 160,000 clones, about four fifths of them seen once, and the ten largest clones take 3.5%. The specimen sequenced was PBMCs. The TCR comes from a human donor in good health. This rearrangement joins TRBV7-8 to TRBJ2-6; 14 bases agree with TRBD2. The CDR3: CASSAGLAGGQFGANVLTF. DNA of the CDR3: TGTGCCAGCAGCGCTGGACTAGCGGGAGGCCAATTTGGGGCCAACGTCCTGACTTTC.